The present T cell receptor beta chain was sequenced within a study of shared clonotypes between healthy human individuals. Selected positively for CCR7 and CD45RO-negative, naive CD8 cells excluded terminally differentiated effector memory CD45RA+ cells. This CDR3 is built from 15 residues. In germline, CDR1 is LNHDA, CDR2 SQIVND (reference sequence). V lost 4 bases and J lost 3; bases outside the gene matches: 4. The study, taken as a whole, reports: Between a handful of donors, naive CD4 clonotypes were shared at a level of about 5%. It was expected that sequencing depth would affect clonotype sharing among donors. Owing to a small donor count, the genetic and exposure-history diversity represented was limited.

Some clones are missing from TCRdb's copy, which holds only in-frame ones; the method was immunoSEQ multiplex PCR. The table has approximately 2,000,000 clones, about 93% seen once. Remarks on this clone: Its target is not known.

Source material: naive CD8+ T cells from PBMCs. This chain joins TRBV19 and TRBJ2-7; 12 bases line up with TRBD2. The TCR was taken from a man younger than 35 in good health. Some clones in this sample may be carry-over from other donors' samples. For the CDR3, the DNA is TGTGCCAGTAGTACCCGGACTAGCGGGGTCTACGAGCAGTACTTC. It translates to CASSTRTSGVYEQYF.